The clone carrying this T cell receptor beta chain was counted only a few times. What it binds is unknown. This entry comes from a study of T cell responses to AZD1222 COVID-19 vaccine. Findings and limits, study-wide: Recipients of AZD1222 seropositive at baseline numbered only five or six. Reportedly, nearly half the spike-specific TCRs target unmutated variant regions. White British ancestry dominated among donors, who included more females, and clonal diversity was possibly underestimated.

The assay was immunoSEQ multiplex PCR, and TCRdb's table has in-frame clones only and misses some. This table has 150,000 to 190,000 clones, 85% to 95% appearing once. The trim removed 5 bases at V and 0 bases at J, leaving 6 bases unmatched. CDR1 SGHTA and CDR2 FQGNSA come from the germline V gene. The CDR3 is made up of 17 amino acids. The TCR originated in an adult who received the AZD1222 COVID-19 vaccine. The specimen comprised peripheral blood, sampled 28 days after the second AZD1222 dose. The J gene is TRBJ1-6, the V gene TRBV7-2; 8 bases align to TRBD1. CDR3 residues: CASSPRQGSSYNSPLHF. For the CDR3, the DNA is TGTGCCAGCAGCCCCCGACAGGGGAGCTCCTATAATTCACCCCTCCACTTT.